The T cell receptor beta chain described here comes from a study of HIV-infected patients and healthy controls. Study-wide findings and caveats: During therapy, HIV-associated CDR3s fell significantly in frequency, while CMV-associated CDR3s did not change significantly. In healthy controls, MAIT alpha CDR3s were common; in HIV+ repertoires, severely depleted. The seeming recovery of the Gini index after therapy in HIV-infected patients vanished in size-matched data.

This clonotype was seen many times. Its target is not known. All unsorted peripheral T cells were captured because whole blood was used without fractionation. Losses at the gene ends were 0 bases for V and 6 bases for J; bases not matched to a gene: 10. The CDR3 length is 15 residues. Germline V lookup: CDR1 DFQATT, CDR2 SNEGSKA (reference sequence). cDNA was made from 400 to 500 ng RNA using alpha and beta constant primers. Separate chain-specific third strand synthesis with multiplexing indices produced the alpha and beta libraries. After a brief PCR adding P5, P7 and a second index, about 24 amplification cycles followed. A single record per CDR3 protein comes from TCRdb applying MiXCR to the 5' RACE reads. The profile shows about 24,000 distinct CDR3 sequences, about 9% of them singletons.

The J gene is TRBJ2-5, the V gene TRBV20-1; 7 nucleotides match TRBD2. The sequencing sample was made of blood. The sequence was collected from an adult in good health. CDR3 loop: CSARDGRAGGKTQYF. CDR3 sequence (DNA): TGCAGTGCTAGAGATGGGAGGGCAGGCGGCAAGACCCAGTACTTC.